These 18 T cell receptor beta chains share one sample of origin, sequenced in a study of control samples from healthy donors and cancer patients. Method: immunoSEQ multiplex PCR; TCRdb's copy keeps in-frame clones and lacks some. The sample shows about 140,000 clones, around 94% of them seen only once. The sample was blood. The source of these receptors is a man between 40 and 49 years old in good health.

This chain uses TRBV6-5 with TRBJ1-3; D gene uncertain. The CDR3 contains 14 residues. V lost 6 bases and J lost 5, with 14 bases in between. Germline CDR1 MNHEY, CDR2 SVGAGI. CDR3 loop: CASSARTARNTIYF. In DNA, the CDR3 is TGTGCCAGCAGCGCCCGGACCGCTAGAAACACCATATATTTT.

This chain links TRBV9 with TRBJ1-6; possible D gene TRBD1, 6 bases. Germline V gives CDR1 SGDLS, CDR2 YYNGEE. The CDR3 is 14 amino acids. V was cut by 6 bases and J by 6 bases, with 13 bases left in between. CDR3 loop: CASTPGVVNSPLHF. The CDR3 nucleotides read TGTGCCAGCACCCCAGGGGTTGTTAATTCACCCCTCCACTTT.

The chain uses TRBV9 and TRBJ2-3; TRBD2 might be the D (6 bases). Trimming took off 3 bases at V and 0 bases at J, with 11 bases between the two ends. Germline V gene sequence: CDR1 SGDLS, CDR2 YYNGEE. The CDR3 runs 15 residues. The CDR3: CASSEWRGSTDTQYF. In DNA, the CDR3 is TGTGCCAGCAGCGAGTGGCGGGGAAGCACAGATACGCAGTATTTT. The variable domain in full, completed from reference TRBV9 and TRBJ2-3, reads DSGVTQTPKHLITATGQRVTLRCSPRSGDLSVYWYQQSLDQGLQFLIQYYNGEERAKGNILERFSAQQFPDLHSELNLSSLELGDSALYFCASSEWRGSTDTQYFGPGTRLTVL.

The V gene is TRBV4-2, the J gene TRBJ1-1, with TRBD1 matching 7 bases. Germline V lookup: CDR1 LGHNA, CDR2 YNFKEQ. This CDR3 contains 16 residues. Trimming at V came to 1 base and at J to 0 bases, leaving 5 bases not matched to a gene. The CDR3 nucleotides are TGTGCCAGCAGCCAAGGAGACAGGGTGGTGAACACTGAAGCTTTCTTT. This sequence encodes CASSQGDRVVNTEAFF.

In this sample, this clone turned up once. The gene calls are TRBV13 and TRBJ1-6; TRBD1 might be the D (6 bases). The CDR3 loop spans 15 amino acids. Germline CDR1 reads PRHDT; CDR2 reads FYEKMQ (reference sequence). Deletions cut 4 bases from V and 5 bases from J, with 12 bases between. CDR3 bases: TGTGCCAGCAGCTCCAGGGGTCTTAATAATTCACCCCTCCACTTT. The encoded protein is CASSSRGLNNSPLHF.

The rearrangement links TRBV6-2 or TRBV6-3 to TRBJ2-3; D possibly corresponds to TRBD2 (5 bases). The CDR3 covers 16 residues. Trimming cost V 6 bases and J 3 bases, with 19 bases left between them. Germline loops: CDR1 MNHEY, CDR2 SVGEGT. CDR3 sequence (DNA): TGTGCCAGCAGCCTTAACCAGAGGGCTGTGACAGATACGCAGTATTTT. It is translated as CASSLNQRAVTDTQYF.

The chain recombines TRBV6-5 with TRBJ2-2; TRBD2 agrees at 8 bases. The germline CDR1 and CDR2 sequences are MNHEY and SVGAGI. The CDR3 contains 15 residues. V trimming: 2 bases; J trimming: 2 bases; junction bases outside the gene matches: 1. The CDR3 is CASSYAGGNTGELFF. The CDR3 DNA follows: TGTGCCAGCAGTTACGCGGGGGGAAACACCGGGGAGCTGTTTTTT.

This clone was seen just once. The chain has TRBV2 and TRBJ2-1; D possibly corresponds to TRBD1 (5 bases). Germline lookup yields CDR1 SNHLY and CDR2 FYNNEI. V was trimmed by 3 bases and J by 9 bases, leaving 15 bases between them. This CDR3 region has 14 residues. CDR3 protein: CASSDRAAHGEQFF. In DNA form, the CDR3 reads TGTGCCAGCAGTGACAGGGCTGCCCACGGTGAGCAGTTCTTC.

The gene calls are TRBV13 and TRBJ1-1; D not resolved. This CDR3 has 13 residues. CDR1 is PRHDT and CDR2 is FYEKMQ in the germline V gene (reference sequence). Deletions cut 0 bases from V and 5 bases from J, with 7 bases between. As DNA, the CDR3 is TGTGCCAGCAGCTTAGGGACGGGGACTGAAGCTTTCTTT. It translates to CASSLGTGTEAFF.

V is TRBV5-6 and J is TRBJ2-1; 7 bases line up with TRBD1. The CDR3 length is 14 residues. Unmatched junction bases numbered 4, after V lost 2 bases and J lost 5 bases. Germline loops: CDR1 SGHDT, CDR2 YYEEEE. The CDR3 loop reads CASSFLTGDNEQFF. The DNA for the CDR3 is TGTGCCAGCAGCTTTCTTACAGGGGACAATGAGCAGTTCTTC.

The chain carries TRBV12-5 and TRBJ2-3; weak D call: TRBD2 (5 bases). Trimming cost V 0 bases and J 6 bases, with 10 bases left between them. Germline V gene lookup returns CDR1 LGHNT and CDR2 FRNRAP. The CDR3 runs to 14 residues. This CDR3 is CASGLVGGPDTQYF. CDR3 sequence (DNA): TGTGCTAGTGGTTTGGTCGGAGGTCCGGATACGCAGTATTTT.

The chain couples TRBV9 to TRBJ2-4, with 10 bases lining up with TRBD1. CDR3 length: 16 residues. Trimming at V came to 3 bases and at J to 7 bases, leaving 10 bases not matched to a gene. Germline values: CDR1 SGDLS, CDR2 YYNGEE. This CDR3 is CASSDGPGQGVNIQYF. DNA of the CDR3: TGTGCCAGCAGCGATGGGCCCGGACAGGGGGTCAACATTCAGTACTTC. The full variable domain, its missing parts supplied by reference TRBV9 and TRBJ2-4, is DSGVTQTPKHLITATGQRVTLRCSPRSGDLSVYWYQQSLDQGLQFLIQYYNGEERAKGNILERFSAQQFPDLHSELNLSSLELGDSALYFCASSDGPGQGVNIQYFGAGTRLSVL.

This clone was counted a single time. This sequence joins TRBV9 and TRBJ2-7; 7 nucleotides align to TRBD2. Germline V gene sequence: CDR1 SGDLS, CDR2 YYNGEE. J was trimmed by 5 bases and V by 0 bases; bases with no gene match: 8. CDR3 length: 15 amino acids. For the CDR3, the DNA is TGTGCCAGCAGCGTAGCTAGCGGCTATAGCGACGAGCAGTACTTC. Protein: CASSVASGYSDEQYF. The full variable domain, its missing parts supplied by reference TRBV9 and TRBJ2-7, is DSGVTQTPKHLITATGQRVTLRCSPRSGDLSVYWYQQSLDQGLQFLIQYYNGEERAKGNILERFSAQQFPDLHSELNLSSLELGDSALYFCASSVASGYSDEQYFGPGTRLTVT.

V usage is TRBV7-8 and J usage is TRBJ2-7, with 8 nucleotides matching TRBD1. The trim removed 5 bases at V and 3 bases at J, leaving 6 bases unmatched. Germline V gene lookup returns CDR1 SGHVS and CDR2 FQNEAQ. This CDR3 region has 14 residues. CDR3 protein: CASSHRGVVYEQYF. The CDR3, as DNA: TGTGCCAGCAGCCACAGGGGGGTGGTCTACGAGCAGTACTTC.

V and J are TRBV7-9 and TRBJ1-2; D remains unclear. Per germline, CDR1 SEHNR and CDR2 FQNEAQ (reference sequence). Trimming removed 0 bases from V and 1 base from J, with 9 bases in between. The CDR3 totals 15 residues. The CDR3 region is CASSLAPQDNYGYTF. The CDR3, as DNA: TGTGCCAGCAGCTTAGCCCCCCAGGATAACTATGGCTACACCTTC.

The chain uses TRBV15 and TRBJ2-3; D tentatively fits TRBD1 or TRBD2 (5 bases each). Germline assignment: CDR1 LNHNV and CDR2 YYDKDF (reference sequence). V was clipped by 4 bases and J by 3 bases, with 14 bases between them. The CDR3 sequence is 15 residues long. CDR3 loop: CATSKGDGGTDTQYF. The CDR3 coding sequence is TGTGCCACCAGCAAAGGGGACGGTGGGACAGATACGCAGTATTTT.

The chain links TRBV5-1 to TRBJ2-5; D perhaps matches TRBD1 (5 bases). V was cut by 8 bases and J by 3 bases, with 14 bases left in between. Per the germline V gene, CDR1 is SGHRS and CDR2 is YFSETQ. The CDR3 extends over 13 amino acids. CDR3: CARRVEGEETQYF. CDR3 nucleotides: TGCGCCAGGAGAGTTGAAGGGGAAGAGACCCAGTACTTC.

This clone showed up just once. The J gene is TRBJ2-1, the V gene TRBV11-2, with TRBD1 as a possible D gene (5 bases). Germline CDR1 reads SGHAT; CDR2 reads FQNNGV. The V end was cut by 9 bases, the J end by 5 bases, with 23 bases between. The CDR3 has 16 residues. CDR3 in DNA: TGTGCCAGTAAGCTTAGTAGCAGGGCCGGCAACAATGAGCAGTTCTTC. Translation: CASKLSSRAGNNEQFF. Using reference TRBV11-2 and TRBJ2-1 for the parts outside the CDR3, the full variable domain is EAGVAQSPRYKIIEKRQSVAFWCNPISGHATLYWYQQILGQGPKLLIQFQNNGVVDDSQLPKDRFSAERLKGVDSTLKIQPAKLEDSAVYLCASKLSSRAGNNEQFFGPGTRLTVL.